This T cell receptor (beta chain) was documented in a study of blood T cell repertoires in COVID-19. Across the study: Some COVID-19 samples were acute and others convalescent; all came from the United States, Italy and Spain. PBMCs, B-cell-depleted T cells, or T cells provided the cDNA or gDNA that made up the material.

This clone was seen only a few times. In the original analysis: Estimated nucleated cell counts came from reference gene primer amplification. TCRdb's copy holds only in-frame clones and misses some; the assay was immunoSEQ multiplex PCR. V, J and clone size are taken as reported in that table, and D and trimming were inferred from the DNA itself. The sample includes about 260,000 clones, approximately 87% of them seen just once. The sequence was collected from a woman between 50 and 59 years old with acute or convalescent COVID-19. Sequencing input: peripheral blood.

The CDR3 bases are TGTGCCAGCTCACCACTCGGGAAGGGCTACGAGCAGTACTTC. Amino acids: CASSPLGKGYEQYF. The gene calls are TRBV18 and TRBJ2-7; D perhaps matches TRBD2 (5 bases). The CDR3 consists of 14 residues. Trimming cost V 1 base and J 3 bases, with 10 bases left between them. The germline CDR1 and CDR2 sequences are KGHSH and LQKENI.